Sequencing of this T cell receptor (beta chain) was carried out in a study of blood T cell repertoires in COVID-19. This clone turned up a few times. V gave up 2 bases and J gave up 8 bases, with 11 bases separating them. CDR3 length: 14 amino acids. Germline-derived CDR1 and CDR2 are SGDLS and YYNGEE. Sequencing was performed with immunoSEQ multiplex PCR; in TCRdb, only in-frame clones are kept and a portion is missing. The sample yields over 250,000 clones, 70% to 90% seen once. The clonotype comes from a woman in her 70s with acute or convalescent COVID-19. The chain uses TRBV9 and TRBJ1-6; D gene ambiguous. Sequencing input: peripheral blood. CDR3: CASSVAGRDSPLHF. The CDR3 DNA is TGTGCCAGCAGCGTGGCTGGGAGGGATTCACCCCTCCACTTT.